The 23 T cell receptor beta chains given below trace back to one sample, sequenced in a study of cytomegalovirus exposure and HLA in healthy donors (TCRdb year 2017). The library was obtained by the immunoSEQ multiplex PCR assay. For the multiplex PCR, a mixture combining 60 forward primers for TCR Vbeta segments and 13 reverse primers for TCR Jbeta segments was used. Here the immuneACCESS table is served through TCRdb, limited to in-frame sequences with V and J called. Missing clones are a known gap in these copies; in checked studies unresolved V genes cover under half, and the rest lacks a known reason. The sample includes some 140,000 clones, with more than 70% observed a single time. Together, the top ten hold approximately 1.2% of the sample. Sequenced sample: PBMCs. The receptors shown here come from a male donor in good health and CMV-seropositive.

V is TRBV6-6 and J is TRBJ2-1, with TRBD1 identical over 8 bases. Germline V gene lookup returns CDR1 MNHNY and CDR2 SVGAGI (reference sequence). Unmatched junction bases numbered 3, after V lost 2 bases and J lost 6 bases. This CDR3 region has 14 residues. The CDR3 loop reads CASSYTTGGNEQFF. In DNA, the CDR3 is TGTGCCAGCAGTTACACAACAGGGGGCAATGAGCAGTTCTTC.

The chain employs TRBV5-1 and TRBJ1-1; 8 nucleotides align to TRBD1. This CDR3 is 15 amino acids long. Germline CDR1 reads SGHRS; CDR2 reads YFSETQ. V was pared by 4 bases and J by 0 bases, with 5 bases of the junction left unmatched. CDR3 sequence reads: CASSDGQGLNTEAFF. The CDR3 coding sequence is TGCGCCAGCAGCGACGGACAGGGCTTGAACACTGAAGCTTTCTTT. The whole variable domain, filled in from reference TRBV5-1 and TRBJ1-1, reads KAGVTQTPRYLIKTRGQQVTLSCSPISGHRSVSWYQQTPGQGLQFLFEYFSETQRNKGNFPGRFSGRQFSNSRSEMNVSTLELGDSALYLCASSDGQGLNTEAFFGQGTRLTVV.

The gene calls are TRBV13 and TRBJ1-2, with D possibly matching TRBD1 (5 bases). The CDR3 loop spans 11 amino acids. V lost 8 bases and J lost 6, with 10 bases in between. Germline values: CDR1 PRHDT, CDR2 FYEKMQ (reference sequence). This CDR3 is CASLGGDGYTF. CDR3 DNA sequence: TGTGCCAGCCTCGGGGGGGATGGCTACACCTTC.

The rearrangement links TRBV9 to TRBJ2-3; the match to TRBD2 covers 8 bases. Germline V gene data show CDR1 as SGDLS and CDR2 as YYNGEE. Unmatched junction bases numbered 13, after V lost 4 bases and J lost 6 bases. This CDR3 region has 16 residues. The CDR3 nucleotides read TGTGCCAGCAGCTCCCTCCTGACTAGCGTGGGGGATACGCAGTATTTT. This sequence encodes CASSSLLTSVGDTQYF.

The rearrangement links TRBV18 to TRBJ2-5; 8 bases align to TRBD2. The V gene end was trimmed by 6 bases and the J gene end by 1 base; junction bases not matched to a gene: 7. The CDR3 runs 15 residues. Germline V gives CDR1 KGHSH, CDR2 LQKENI. The CDR3 region is CASSPRLAGQETQYF. The CDR3 coding sequence is TGTGCCAGCTCCCCCCGGCTAGCGGGCCAAGAGACCCAGTACTTC.

The chain has TRBV5-5 and TRBJ1-1; D remains unclear. From germline, CDR1 is SGHKS and CDR2 YYEKEE (reference sequence). The CDR3 covers 14 residues. V gave up 0 bases and J gave up 1 base, with 7 bases separating them. CDR3 protein: CASSLAGGNTEAFF. CDR3 nucleotide sequence: TGTGCCAGCAGCTTGGCCGGAGGGAACACTGAAGCTTTCTTT.

The V call is TRBV5-6, the J call TRBJ2-6; TRBD1 matches 10 bases. Germline values: CDR1 SGHDT, CDR2 YYEEEE. V shed 2 bases and J 4 bases; nucleotides not matched to a gene: 9. This CDR3 spans 18 amino acids. CDR3 nucleotides: TGTGCCAGCAGCTTATCCGGGACAGGGGTATCGGGGGCCAACGTCCTGACTTTC. Translation: CASSLSGTGVSGANVLTF.

V gene TRBV19 combines with J gene TRBJ1-2; D perhaps matches TRBD1 (6 bases). V lost 1 base and J lost 7, with 16 bases in between. Germline values: CDR1 LNHDA, CDR2 SQIVND (reference sequence). The CDR3 runs to 15 residues. In DNA, the CDR3 is TGTGCCAGTAGTATAGGCATCGGGACAATAAGTGGCTACACCTTC. This sequence encodes CASSIGIGTISGYTF. The full variable domain, with the rest looked up from reference TRBV19 and TRBJ1-2, is DGGITQSPKYLFRKEGQNVTLSCEQNLNHDAMYWYRQDPGQGLRLIYYSQIVNDFQKGDIAEGYSVSREKKESFPLTVTSAQKNPTAFYLCASSIGIGTISGYTFGSGTRLTVV.

V is TRBV21-1 and J is TRBJ1-5. TRBV21-1 is deemed a pseudogene. The CDR3 runs to 15 residues. The CDR3 bases are TGTGCCAGCAGCAAGAGGGGGGGTGATGATCAGCCCCAGCATTTT. Encoded protein: CASSKRGGDDQPQHF.

The chain is built from TRBV11-1 and TRBJ1-1; D might be TRBD1 (5 bases). Trimming pared 5 bases from V and 2 bases from J, leaving 9 bases between. Germline V gene lookup returns CDR1 SGHAT and CDR2 FQDESV (reference sequence). The CDR3 covers 13 residues. The CDR3: CASSPGHNTEAFF. The CDR3, as DNA: TGTGCCAGCAGCCCTGGACACAACACTGAAGCTTTCTTT.

The chain employs TRBV5-1 and TRBJ1-1, with a possible D match to TRBD1 (6 bases). The germline V and J ends were trimmed by 0 bases and 1 base, with 10 bases remaining between them. Germline V gene data show CDR1 as SGHRS and CDR2 as YFSETQ. The CDR3 sequence is 15 residues long. DNA for the CDR3: TGCGCCAGCAGCTTGGCGGCACAGGGGAACACTGAAGCTTTCTTT. Its translation is CASSLAAQGNTEAFF. The variable domain in full, with the rest retrieved from reference TRBV5-1 and TRBJ1-1, is KAGVTQTPRYLIKTRGQQVTLSCSPISGHRSVSWYQQTPGQGLQFLFEYFSETQRNKGNFPGRFSGRQFSNSRSEMNVSTLELGDSALYLCASSLAAQGNTEAFFGQGTRLTVV.

A single count supports this clone. V and J are TRBV7-3 and TRBJ1-1, with D perhaps TRBD1 (5 bases). The V gene lost 1 base and the J gene lost 1 base, with 10 bases spanning the gap. Germline V CDR1 and CDR2: SGHTA, FQGTGA. The CDR3 totals 15 residues. The CDR3: CASSLSGGGNTEAFF. The CDR3 DNA reads as TGTGCCAGCAGCTTAAGTGGGGGAGGGAACACTGAAGCTTTCTTT.

This clone was picked up one time. The V gene is TRBV20-1, the J gene TRBJ2-7; a possible D gene is TRBD1 (6 bases). Trimming pared 6 bases from V and 4 bases from J, leaving 10 bases between. CDR1 and CDR2 (germline): DFQATT, SNEGSKA (reference sequence). The CDR3 totals 11 residues. CDR3 amino acids: CSAGASYEQYF. The CDR3 nucleotides are TGCAGTGCGGGGGCATCTTACGAGCAGTACTTC.

The rearrangement uses TRBV10-3 and TRBJ1-2; D may be TRBD1 (5 bases). Trimming shortened V by 6 bases and J by 3 bases, and 14 bases separated the two germline ends. The V gene's germline CDR1 is ENHRY and CDR2 SYGVKD. This CDR3 is 14 amino acids long. DNA of the CDR3: TGTGCCATCAGGGAATCAACAGGCTACTATGGCTACACCTTC. Translating it yields CAIRESTGYYGYTF.

V and J are TRBV28 and TRBJ2-5; 10 positions match TRBD2. TRBJ2-7 matches the DNA end more closely, so the J call is doubtful. This CDR3 region has 13 residues. Germline CDR1 MDHEN, CDR2 SYDVKM. The DNA of the CDR3 is TGTGTCACGGGACTAGCGAGCTCCTACGAGCAGTACTTC. This sequence encodes CVTGLASSYEQYF.

The chain is built from TRBV7-8 and TRBJ2-5; TRBD2 agrees at 7 bases. Germline assignment: CDR1 SGHVS and CDR2 FQNEAQ. V lost 5 bases to trimming and J lost 2 bases; unmatched junction nucleotides: 11. The CDR3 extends over 16 amino acids. DNA of the CDR3: TGTGCCAGCAGCACGTCTAGACGGGGGGTACAAGAGACCCAGTACTTC. Its translation: CASSTSRRGVQETQYF. Drawing the rest from reference TRBV7-8 and TRBJ2-5, the complete variable domain is GAGVSQSPRYKVAKRGQDVALRCDPISGHVSLFWYQQALGQGPEFLTYFQNEAQLDKSGLPSDRFFAERPEGSVSTLKIQRTQQEDSAVYLCASSTSRRGVQETQYFGPGTRLLVL.

This clone was detected only a few times. The chain employs TRBV7-9 and TRBJ2-1; 11 nucleotides align to TRBD2. The CDR3 extends over 16 amino acids. The J segment lost 6 bases and the V segment lost 5 bases, leaving 9 bases of the junction unmatched. Germline V gene data show CDR1 as SEHNR and CDR2 as FQNEAQ (reference sequence). The CDR3 DNA sequence: TGTGCCAGCAGCCCGGCACTAGCGGGAGTGTCCAATGAGCAGTTCTTC. Translating gives CASSPALAGVSNEQFF.

The CDR3 spells CASSLDRGHYNEQFF. Written as DNA, the CDR3 is TGTGCCAGCAGCTTAGATAGGGGCCACTACAATGAGCAGTTCTTC. The chain carries TRBV11-2 and TRBJ2-1; maybe TRBD1 (5 bases). The CDR3 is 15 residues long. Germline-derived CDR1 and CDR2 are SGHAT and FQNNGV. The germline V and J ends were trimmed by 0 bases and 3 bases, with 9 bases remaining between them.

This chain uses TRBV27 with TRBJ2-7; 8 bases are a match to TRBD2. Germline loops: CDR1 MNHEY, CDR2 SMNVEV (reference sequence). V lost 5 bases and J lost 2; bases outside the gene matches: 11. This CDR3 has 16 residues. CDR3 in amino acids: CASSPIGTRPPYEQYF. CDR3 nucleotide sequence: TGTGCCAGCAGTCCGATCGGGACTAGACCCCCCTACGAGCAGTACTTC.

The V call is TRBV2, the J call TRBJ1-1; D gene ambiguous. V was cut by 8 bases and J by 0 bases, with 16 bases left in between. Looked up from germline, CDR1 is SNHLY and CDR2 is FYNNEI. The CDR3 extends over 15 amino acids. The CDR3 protein is CASFSIPTMNTEAFF. CDR3 bases: TGTGCCAGCTTCTCCATTCCCACAATGAACACTGAAGCTTTCTTT.

The chain links TRBV19 to TRBJ1-1; D unresolved. Germline V lookup: CDR1 LNHDA, CDR2 SQIVND (reference sequence). With 7 bases removed from V and 6 bases from J, the gap between germline ends came to 18 bases. This CDR3 spans 14 amino acids. The CDR3 bases are TGTGCCAGTAACCCGGCCGGCCCGGAGCCTGAAGCTTTCTTT. Its protein is CASNPAGPEPEAFF.

This clone was detected only a few times. This chain uses TRBV4-3 with TRBJ2-5; TRBD1 agrees at 9 bases. The junction had 10 bases not matched to a gene; V was cut back by 3 bases and J by 5 bases. CDR1 LGHNA and CDR2 YSLEER come from the germline V gene. CDR3 length: 16 residues. CDR3 in DNA: TGCGCCAGCAGCCATGGGACAGGGCTGACCAGGGAGACCCAGTACTTC. Encoded protein: CASSHGTGLTRETQYF.

The CDR3 region has the DNA TGTGCCAGCAGCCAAGAAGGGTGGGAGCGGGGTAACTCCTACGAGCAGTACTTC. Encoded protein: CASSQEGWERGNSYEQYF. This chain links TRBV4-2 with TRBJ2-7, with 7 positions matching TRBD2. The CDR3 length is 18 residues. In germline, CDR1 is LGHNA, CDR2 YNFKEQ. V lost 0 bases and J lost 0; bases outside the gene matches: 11.